The 22 T cell receptor beta chains below all came from one sample that was sequenced in a study of cytomegalovirus exposure and HLA in healthy donors. The PCR contained 60 Vbeta and 13 Jbeta primers. Generated by immunoSEQ multiplex PCR, the TCRdb table keeps only in-frame clones and is missing some. This table has tens of thousands of clones, roughly 80% appearing once. The material sequenced was PBMCs. Receptor source: a man aged 35 to 55 in good health and CMV-seronegative.

The chain recombines TRBV18 with TRBJ2-7, with D possibly matching TRBD1 (6 bases). From germline, CDR1 is KGHSH and CDR2 LQKENI. V gave up 3 bases and J gave up 3 bases, with 12 bases separating them. The CDR3 sequence is 14 residues long. The CDR3 is CASSPPGQNYEQYF. Written as DNA, the CDR3 is TGTGCCAGCTCACCTCCCGGACAGAACTACGAGCAGTACTTC.

About this clone itself: The same CDR3 also results from other DNA sequences found in this sample. The chain links TRBV9 to TRBJ2-1; 8 bases are shared with TRBD1. The CDR3 is 13 residues long. CDR1 is SGDLS and CDR2 is YYNGEE in the germline V gene. V lost 0 bases to trimming and J lost 7 bases; unmatched junction nucleotides: 0. The CDR3 coding sequence is TGTGCCAGCAGCGTAGGACAGGGGAATGAGCAGTTCTTC. As protein: CASSVGQGNEQFF.

V gene TRBV4-2 combines with J gene TRBJ2-1; TRBD1 agrees at 8 bases. Per the germline V gene, CDR1 is LGHNA and CDR2 is YNFKEQ. This CDR3 is built from 15 residues. The V segment lost 4 bases and the J segment 9 bases; nucleotides outside the gene matches: 11. The CDR3 loop is CASSRRTGTVTEQFF. Here the CDR3 DNA reads TGTGCCAGCAGCCGTCGGACAGGGACGGTGACTGAGCAGTTCTTC.

The V gene is TRBV28, the J gene TRBJ1-2; TRBD1 matches at 9 bases. Trimming cost V 2 bases and J 6 bases; bases outside gene matches: 13. The CDR3 contains 17 residues. Germline CDR1 reads MDHEN; CDR2 reads SYDVKM. The CDR3 DNA sequence: TGTGCCAGCAGTTTAAATACCCCGACAGGGGGGTTGGATGGCTACACCTTC. This encodes CASSLNTPTGGLDGYTF.

V and J are TRBV10-3 and TRBJ1-2; D is undetermined. Per germline, CDR1 ENHRY and CDR2 SYGVKD. The ends were cut back, 4 bases at V and 4 bases at J, with 13 bases in the middle. The CDR3 sequence is 14 residues long. As DNA, the CDR3 is TGTGCCATCAGTGTCGGGCGGGAGAGCTATGGCTACACCTTC. Protein product: CAISVGRESYGYTF.

The chain has TRBV16 and TRBJ1-2; unclear D gene. Germline V gives CDR1 KGHSY, CDR2 FQNENV. V was pared by 0 bases and J by 7 bases, with 12 bases between. The CDR3 runs to 14 residues. The chain's CDR3 is CASSQSPEGGGYTF. Here the CDR3 DNA reads TGTGCCAGCAGCCAATCGCCGGAGGGAGGTGGCTACACCTTC.

This clone was counted between two and nine times. The chain employs TRBV5-1 and TRBJ2-1; 7 bases are a match to TRBD2. Germline CDR1 SGHRS, CDR2 YFSETQ. The CDR3 has 12 residues. The V segment lost 6 bases and the J segment 8 bases; nucleotides outside the gene matches: 5. CDR3 amino acids: CASKGGADEQFF. The CDR3 DNA reads as TGCGCCAGCAAGGGAGGGGCGGATGAGCAGTTCTTC. Full variable domain (outside the CDR3, taken from reference TRBV5-1 and TRBJ2-1): KAGVTQTPRYLIKTRGQQVTLSCSPISGHRSVSWYQQTPGQGLQFLFEYFSETQRNKGNFPGRFSGRQFSNSRSEMNVSTLELGDSALYLCASKGGADEQFFGPGTRLTVL.

The chain recombines TRBV2 with TRBJ2-7, with D perhaps matching TRBD2 (5 bases). Deletions cut 6 bases from V and 5 bases from J, with 11 bases between. CDR1 is SNHLY, CDR2 FYNNEI, per germline. CDR3 length: 12 amino acids. CDR3 loop: CASRAEGDEQYF. The CDR3 nucleotides read TGTGCCAGCAGGGCCGAGGGTGACGAGCAGTACTTC.

This clone was counted between two and nine times. The V call is TRBV5-6, the J call TRBJ2-4; 10 bases are a match to TRBD1. The CDR3 length is 15 residues. V gave up 0 bases and J gave up 7 bases; unmatched junction bases: 4. In germline, CDR1 is SGHDT, CDR2 YYEEEE. The CDR3 is CASSLGGGQGNIQYF. The DNA of the CDR3 is TGTGCCAGCAGCTTGGGGGGGGGACAGGGGAACATTCAGTACTTC.

The V and J genes are TRBV7-9 and TRBJ2-2; no firm D call. Germline CDR1 and CDR2: SEHNR and FQNEAQ (reference sequence). V lost 2 bases and J 7 bases, leaving 8 bases between the germline ends. The CDR3 length is 13 residues. This chain's CDR3 is CASSLSPGGELFF. The DNA of the CDR3 is TGTGCCAGCAGCTTATCGCCGGGCGGGGAGCTGTTTTTT.

The chain recombines TRBV6-1 with TRBJ2-2, with TRBD1 matching 9 bases. CDR1 MNHNS and CDR2 SASEGT come from the germline V gene. V gave up 6 bases and J gave up 5 bases; unmatched junction bases: 4. This CDR3 region has 14 residues. The CDR3: CASSWTGDTGELFF. CDR3 DNA: TGTGCCAGCAGCTGGACAGGGGATACCGGGGAGCTGTTTTTT.

This sequence joins TRBV5-4 and TRBJ2-5, with a tentative D call TRBD2 (6 bases). V lost 0 bases and J lost 3, with 12 bases in between. The CDR3 runs 15 residues. CDR1 and CDR2 (germline): SGHNT, YYREEE (reference sequence). The DNA of the CDR3 is TGTGCCAGCAGCTTGGATCGGGACTTGAAAGAGACCCAGTACTTC. It encodes CASSLDRDLKETQYF.

The V gene is TRBV4-1, the J gene TRBJ1-1; D remains ambiguous. Germline lookup yields CDR1 MGHRA and CDR2 YSYEKL. The length of the CDR3 is 13 residues. The V end lost 0 bases, the J end lost 5 bases, and 7 bases lay between the germline ends. The CDR3 loop reads CASSQDFRTEAFF. DNA of the CDR3: TGCGCCAGCAGCCAAGATTTCCGGACTGAAGCTTTCTTT.

The rearrangement joins TRBV9 to TRBJ1-1, with D possibly matching TRBD1 (5 bases). Germline loops: CDR1 SGDLS, CDR2 YYNGEE. This CDR3 comprises 19 residues. The V end was cut by 4 bases, the J end by 0 bases, with 25 bases between. The chain's CDR3 is CASSRLVDIHGLVNTEAFF. In DNA form, the CDR3 reads TGTGCCAGCAGCCGTCTAGTGGACATTCACGGGCTCGTGAACACTGAAGCTTTCTTT. Complete variable domain (other parts from reference TRBV9 and TRBJ1-1): DSGVTQTPKHLITATGQRVTLRCSPRSGDLSVYWYQQSLDQGLQFLIQYYNGEERAKGNILERFSAQQFPDLHSELNLSSLELGDSALYFCASSRLVDIHGLVNTEAFFGQGTRLTVV.

This clone was picked up one time. The chain recombines TRBV10-1 with TRBJ2-3; TRBD1 is a possible D gene (6 bases). CDR3 size: 11 residues. Germline V gives CDR1 WNHNN, CDR2 SYGVQD (reference sequence). Trimming shortened V by 6 bases and J by 5 bases, and 6 bases separated the two germline ends. The DNA of the CDR3 is TGCGCCAGCAGACAGGGAGATACGCAGTATTTT. This encodes CASRQGDTQYF.

J is TRBJ1-1 and V is TRBV6-5; TRBD1 might be the D (6 bases). Germline V lookup: CDR1 MNHEY, CDR2 SVGAGI. V gave up 0 bases and J gave up 3 bases, with 11 bases separating them. The CDR3 length is 15 residues. CDR3 protein: CASSYSPGADTEAFF. The CDR3, as DNA: TGTGCCAGCAGTTACTCACCAGGGGCAGACACTGAAGCTTTCTTT.

CDR3 DNA: TGCGCCAGCAGCGTGATCCCGGGACAGGGGGATGAAAAACTGTTTTTT. It specifies CASSVIPGQGDEKLFF. The chain is built from TRBV5-1 and TRBJ1-4; 11 nucleotides line up with TRBD1. V lost 4 bases, J lost 6 bases, and 8 bases stayed unmatched. The germline V gene encodes CDR1 SGHRS and CDR2 YFSETQ. This CDR3 comprises 16 residues. Based on the CDR3 plus reference TRBV5-1 and TRBJ1-4, the full variable domain is KAGVTQTPRYLIKTRGQQVTLSCSPISGHRSVSWYQQTPGQGLQFLFEYFSETQRNKGNFPGRFSGRQFSNSRSEMNVSTLELGDSALYLCASSVIPGQGDEKLFFGSGTQLSVL.

This chain joins TRBV28 and TRBJ2-7; 8 positions agree with TRBD2. V dropped 7 bases and J dropped 4; count of bases not matched to a gene: 9. Germline values: CDR1 MDHEN, CDR2 SYDVKM. This CDR3 is 14 amino acids long. The CDR3 region is CASIQAGAGYEQYF. CDR3 DNA: TGTGCCAGCATCCAAGCGGGAGCTGGGTACGAGCAGTACTTC.

V is TRBV6-5 and J is TRBJ1-1; 7 bases are a match to TRBD1. Germline CDR1 MNHEY, CDR2 SVGAGI. V lost 4 bases to trimming and J lost 4 bases; unmatched junction nucleotides: 9. The CDR3 runs to 15 residues. In DNA, the CDR3 is TGTGCCAGCAGTTCCCTCGGGGCAGGGGGCACTGAAGCTTTCTTT. It encodes CASSSLGAGGTEAFF.

The rearrangement links TRBV29-1 to TRBJ1-2; 9 positions match TRBD1. The CDR3 is 11 amino acids. Germline V CDR1 and CDR2: SQVTM, ANQGSEA. V lost 8 bases to trimming and J lost 8 bases; unmatched junction nucleotides: 6. CDR3 nucleotides: TGCAGCACCGGGACAGGGTTAGGCTACACCTTC. Amino acid sequence: CSTGTGLGYTF.

The chain employs TRBV6-1 and TRBJ2-7, with 11 bases that match TRBD2. Trimming at V came to 5 bases and at J to 4 bases, leaving 4 bases not matched to a gene. The CDR3 length is 14 residues. Germline lookup yields CDR1 MNHNS and CDR2 SASEGT. This CDR3 is CASSPTSGDYEQYF. DNA of the CDR3: TGTGCCAGCAGTCCGACTAGCGGGGATTACGAGCAGTACTTC.

The chain uses TRBV7-2 and TRBJ2-7; 10 bases fit TRBD1. CDR1 and CDR2 from the germline V gene are SGHTA and FQGNSA. CDR3 size: 15 residues. The trim removed 3 bases at V and 3 bases at J, leaving 5 bases unmatched. Written as DNA, the CDR3 is TGTGCCAGCAGCTTGTCCCGGGACAGGGGCTACGAGCAGTACTTC. Protein: CASSLSRDRGYEQYF.